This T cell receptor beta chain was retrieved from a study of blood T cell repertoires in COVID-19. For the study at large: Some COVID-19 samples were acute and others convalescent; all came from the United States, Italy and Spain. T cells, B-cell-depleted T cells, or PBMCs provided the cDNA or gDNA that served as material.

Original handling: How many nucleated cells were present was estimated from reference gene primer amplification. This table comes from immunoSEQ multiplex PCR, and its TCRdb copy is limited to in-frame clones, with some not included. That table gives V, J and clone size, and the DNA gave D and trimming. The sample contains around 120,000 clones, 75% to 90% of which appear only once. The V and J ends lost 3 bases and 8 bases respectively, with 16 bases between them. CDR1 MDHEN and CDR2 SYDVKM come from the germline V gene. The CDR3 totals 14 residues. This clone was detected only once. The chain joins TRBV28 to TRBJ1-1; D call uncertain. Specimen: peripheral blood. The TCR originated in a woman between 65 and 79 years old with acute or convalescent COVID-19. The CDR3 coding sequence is TGTGCCAGCAGTTTCGGCTTCGGAGTCCGAGAAGCTTTCTTT. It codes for CASSFGFGVREAFF.